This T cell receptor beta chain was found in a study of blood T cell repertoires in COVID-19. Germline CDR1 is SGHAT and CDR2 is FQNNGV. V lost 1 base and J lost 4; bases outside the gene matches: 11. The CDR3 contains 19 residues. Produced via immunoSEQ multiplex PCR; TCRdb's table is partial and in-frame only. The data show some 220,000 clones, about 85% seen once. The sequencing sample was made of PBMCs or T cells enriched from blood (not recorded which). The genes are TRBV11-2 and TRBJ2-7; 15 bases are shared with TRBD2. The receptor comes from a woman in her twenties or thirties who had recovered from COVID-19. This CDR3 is CASSLVPPGLAGGKYEQYF. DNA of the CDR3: TGTGCCAGCAGCTTAGTTCCCCCGGGACTAGCGGGGGGAAAGTACGAGCAGTACTTC.